The clone carrying this TCR beta chain appeared many times. What it binds is not known. The lymph nodes were axillary draining lymph nodes from breast cancer patients. This specimen belongs to a study of breast tumors, draining lymph nodes, adjacent tissues. Study-level results: Luminal-like breast cancer showed significantly higher tumor–nontumor repertoire similarity than basal-like.

TCRdb reanalysed the multiplex PCR reads using MiXCR and keeps one entry per CDR3 protein. The sample lists 150,000 to 200,000 distinct CDR3 sequences; roughly a third were seen once. Specimen: axillary lymph node tissue. The origin of this receptor is a female donor with breast cancer. Some clones in this sample may be carry-over from other donors' samples.

This CDR3 is CSASHRVRQPQHF. The CDR3 coding sequence is TGCAGTGCTAGTCATCGGGTCAGACAGCCCCAGCATTTT. The chain employs TRBV20-1 and TRBJ1-5, with D hard to call. V was cut by 3 bases and J by 7 bases, with 13 bases left in between. Germline CDR1 is DFQATT and CDR2 is SNEGSKA (reference sequence). The CDR3 spans 13 residues.